This entry lists 29 T cell receptor beta chains sequenced from one sample in a study of CXCR3-negative and CXCR3-positive naive CD8 T cells. Researchers prepared the TRB cDNA libraries using 5' RACE with UMI labels. TCRdb re-called the 5' RACE reads and shows each CDR3 protein once, DNA omitted. Seen in this sample are some 66,000 distinct CDR3 sequences; the ten most common clones hold over 1.3%. The specimen was naive CXCR3- CD8+ T cells from blood. As for subset: CD45RO-CCR7+CD27+CD95- naive CD8+ T cells lacking CXCR3 (TNR3-). These receptors were collected from a human donor in good health. Some clones in this sample may be carry-over from other donors' samples.

The chain combines TRBV4-1 with TRBJ1-4. This CDR3 contains 16 residues. Germline lookup yields CDR1 MGHRA and CDR2 YSYEKL. The CDR3 loop is CASSQEQWATNEKLFF.

This chain joins TRBV7-2 and TRBJ2-7; checking the TCRdb D call of TRBD2 is not possible without DNA. This CDR3 has 14 residues. The germline V gene encodes CDR1 SGHTA and CDR2 FQGNSA. This chain's CDR3 is CASSLVEGSYEQYF.

This chain connects TRBV7-9 to TRBJ1-1; TCRdb selects TRBD1, and the lack of DNA leaves this call unchecked. The CDR3 runs to 13 residues. The V gene's germline CDR1 is SEHNR and CDR2 FQNEAQ (reference sequence). CDR3 in amino acids: CASSYRQGDEAFF.

The rearrangement joins TRBV28 to TRBJ2-7. Per the germline V gene, CDR1 is MDHEN and CDR2 is SYDVKM. This CDR3 spans 13 amino acids. CDR3 protein: CASSSVSSYEQYF.

The rearrangement uses TRBV5-1 and TRBJ2-7; the TCRdb D gene call, TRBD2, has no DNA to confirm it. The CDR3 runs to 14 residues. Germline loops: CDR1 SGHRS, CDR2 YFSETQ. CDR3 sequence reads: CASMGQGGSHEQYF.

The genes are TRBV5-5 and TRBJ2-7; there is no DNA to check the TCRdb D call of TRBD1. CDR1 is SGHKS and CDR2 is YYEKEE in the germline V gene (reference sequence). The CDR3 contains 14 residues. This CDR3 is CASSLDPTGFEQYF.

This chain joins TRBV25-1 and TRBJ2-1. The CDR3 is made up of 12 amino acids. CDR1 is MGHDK, CDR2 SYGVNS, per germline. This CDR3 reads CASMAHYNEQFF. The entire variable domain, with the rest obtained from reference TRBV25-1 and TRBJ2-1, is as follows: EADIYQTPRYLVIGTGKKITLECSQTMGHDKMYWYQQDPGMELHLIHYSYGVNSTEKGDLSSESTVSRIRTEHFPLTLESARPSHTSQYLCASMAHYNEQFFGPGTRLTVL.

This chain joins TRBV4-2 and TRBJ2-7; TCRdb returns TRBD2, unconfirmable since there is no DNA. This CDR3 contains 15 residues. CDR1 is LGHNA and CDR2 is YNFKEQ in the germline V gene. This chain's CDR3 is CASSQGLAGVDEQYF.

The V call is TRBV29-1, the J call TRBJ2-1; TCRdb selects TRBD1, and the lack of DNA leaves this call unchecked. CDR1 is SQVTM, CDR2 ANQGSEA, per germline. This CDR3 is 15 amino acids long. The CDR3: CSVATLIPPGNEQFF.

This chain connects TRBV5-6 to TRBJ2-7; TCRdb outputs TRBD2, but without DNA this stays unchecked. Germline V gene data show CDR1 as SGHDT and CDR2 as YYEEEE. The length of the CDR3 is 15 residues. CDR3 amino acids: CASSFTSGASYEQYF.

This sequence joins TRBV12-3 or TRBV12-4 and TRBJ2-5. This CDR3 contains 13 residues. The CDR3 here is CASSFERSETQYF.

J is TRBJ2-7 and V is TRBV20-1; TCRdb picks TRBD1, but there is no DNA to check that call. Germline V gene sequence: CDR1 DFQATT, CDR2 SNEGSKA (reference sequence). CDR3 length: 14 amino acids. The chain's CDR3 is CSARDDQGVYEQYF.

This chain uses TRBV29-1 with TRBJ2-7. Germline V CDR1 and CDR2: SQVTM, ANQGSEA. The CDR3 covers 11 residues. The chain's CDR3 is CSVERGVEQYF.

The chain recombines TRBV27 with TRBJ2-2; the D gene TCRdb calls, TRBD1, cannot be checked with no DNA. CDR1 and CDR2 (germline): MNHEY, SMNVEV (reference sequence). The CDR3 is 16 residues long. CDR3 in amino acids: CASSLSGREDTGELFF.

V usage is TRBV2 and J usage is TRBJ2-7; no DNA is available, so the TRBD2 call from TCRdb remains unchecked. This CDR3 is built from 14 residues. Germline CDR1 and CDR2: SNHLY and FYNNEI. This CDR3 reads CASSEVSPPYEQYF.

The chain links TRBV7-9 to TRBJ2-3; TCRdb calls TRBD2, which cannot be checked without DNA. Germline V gene lookup returns CDR1 SEHNR and CDR2 FQNEAQ (reference sequence). This CDR3 has 16 residues. This CDR3 reads CASRPKATTSTDTQYF.

V usage is TRBV7-8 and J usage is TRBJ2-4; no DNA is available, so the TRBD1 call from TCRdb remains unchecked. CDR1 is SGHVS and CDR2 is FQNEAQ in the germline V gene. The CDR3 consists of 14 residues. This chain's CDR3 is CASSLGEGGSIQYF.

This chain uses TRBV20-1 with TRBJ1-2; TCRdb gives TRBD1 as the D gene, but with no DNA this cannot be confirmed. CDR3 size: 12 residues. Germline V gives CDR1 DFQATT, CDR2 SNEGSKA (reference sequence). The CDR3 is CSGQEAVDGYTF.

The gene calls are TRBV28 and TRBJ1-1; as DNA is missing, the TRBD1 call by TCRdb cannot be tested. The germline V gene has CDR1 MDHEN and CDR2 SYDVKM. This CDR3 is 13 amino acids long. CDR3 sequence reads: CASSPRGNTEAFF.

J is TRBJ2-7 and V is TRBV7-2; TCRdb's D call, TRBD1, is unchecked because there is no DNA. The CDR3 contains 13 residues. Germline V lookup: CDR1 SGHTA, CDR2 FQGNSA. The CDR3 spells CASNGDSSYEQYF.

The J gene is TRBJ2-3, the V gene TRBV29-1; the TCRdb D gene call, TRBD1, has no DNA to confirm it. Looked up from germline, CDR1 is SQVTM and CDR2 is ANQGSEA. There are 11 residues in the CDR3. The CDR3 loop is CSETTGDTQYF.

The rearrangement joins TRBV7-9 to TRBJ2-7; the D gene TCRdb calls, TRBD2, cannot be checked with no DNA. This CDR3 contains 14 residues. Germline loops: CDR1 SEHNR, CDR2 FQNEAQ (reference sequence). The CDR3 sequence: CASSGRTATYEQYF.

The V call is TRBV10-3, the J call TRBJ2-7. The CDR3 covers 12 residues. Germline V CDR1 and CDR2: ENHRY, SYGVKD. This CDR3 reads CAISDTRNEQYF.

V and J are TRBV12-3 or TRBV12-4 and TRBJ2-7; TCRdb returns TRBD2, unconfirmable since there is no DNA. There are 16 residues in the CDR3. This chain's CDR3 is CASSPPDSSVGYEQYF.

V is TRBV5-5 and J is TRBJ2-5; TCRdb proposes TRBD1, but this gene call is untestable without DNA. CDR1 SGHKS and CDR2 YYEKEE come from the germline V gene (reference sequence). The CDR3 is made up of 15 amino acids. The CDR3 is CASSRTGSGGETQYF.

V gene TRBV3-1 combines with J gene TRBJ2-1; the D gene TCRdb calls, TRBD1, cannot be checked with no DNA. Germline-derived CDR1 and CDR2 are LGHDT and YNNKEL (reference sequence). This CDR3 is 17 amino acids long. The CDR3 protein is CASSQGSEGAPWNEQFF.

The chain joins TRBV3-1 to TRBJ2-3; with no DNA, the TCRdb D assignment of TRBD2 cannot be verified. Germline V gene sequence: CDR1 LGHDT, CDR2 YNNKEL (reference sequence). This CDR3 has 17 residues. CDR3 residues: CASSQGLWREEEDTQYF.

The rearrangement links TRBV4-1 to TRBJ2-7; TCRdb names TRBD1, which stays unverified in the absence of DNA. This CDR3 region has 17 residues. CDR1 is MGHRA and CDR2 is YSYEKL in the germline V gene. CDR3 sequence: CASSQAYRQGATYEQYF.

CDR3: CASSAFIDEQFF. The rearrangement uses TRBV28 and TRBJ2-1. The CDR3 is 12 amino acids. CDR1 is MDHEN, CDR2 SYDVKM, per germline.